The 20 T cell receptor beta chains below were found in one sample sequenced in a study of blood T cells in healthy people across ages. Alongside a J-beta primer mix, a sample-barcoded 5' primer served in a second PCR lasting roughly 6 to 11 cycles. TCRdb used MiXCR to reprocess the 5' RACE reads, holding one entry per CDR3 protein. The table includes about 930,000 distinct CDR3 sequences, just under 30% detected once. The same sample was also studied in work on T cells of mothers and their children.

The sample taken for sequencing was blood. The source of these receptors is a woman between 40 and 50 years old in good health.

This clonotype was seen many times. This chain joins TRBV15 and TRBJ2-1; 7 bases fit TRBD2. After removal of 1 base from V and 7 bases from J, the junction contained 1 base not matched to a gene. CDR3 length equals 13 residues. Germline CDR1 and CDR2: LNHNV and YYDKDF (reference sequence). In nucleotides, the CDR3 is TGTGCCACCAGCAGAGGCGGGGGTAATGAGCAGTTCTTC. Protein: CATSRGGGNEQFF.

Comment on this clonotype: This could be a read error, since a much larger clone is one nucleotide away. V and J are TRBV19 and TRBJ2-1; D remains unclear. The germline CDR1 and CDR2 sequences are LNHDA and SQIVND (reference sequence). CDR3 length: 16 amino acids. CDR3 bases: TGTGCCAGTAGTATCGGTCCGGATGTCGCCTACAATGAGCGGTTCTTC. Encoded protein: CASSIGPDVAYNERFF.

The chain couples TRBV4-1 to TRBJ1-5; TRBD1 matches at 7 bases. Germline lookup yields CDR1 MGHRA and CDR2 YSYEKL. The CDR3 runs to 17 residues. Losses at the gene ends were 0 bases for V and 6 bases for J; bases not matched to a gene: 11. The CDR3: CASSQEEGAWGSQPQHF. Here the CDR3 DNA reads TGCGCCAGCAGCCAAGAGGAGGGGGCATGGGGTAGTCAGCCCCAGCATTTT.

Here the CDR3 DNA reads TGTGCCAGCAGCCGCCCACCCGGGACATTCGTTGGCTACACCTTC. This sequence encodes CASSRPPGTFVGYTF. V usage is TRBV28 and J usage is TRBJ1-2, with a possible D match to TRBD1 (6 bases). CDR1 MDHEN and CDR2 SYDVKM come from the germline V gene. There are 15 residues in the CDR3. V lost 6 bases and J lost 7, with 21 bases in between.

This clonotype was found many times. This chain links TRBV7-9 with TRBJ2-7; a possible D gene is TRBD1 (5 bases). The CDR3 is made up of 15 amino acids. Germline values: CDR1 SEHNR, CDR2 FQNEAQ (reference sequence). Trimming cost V 1 base and J 3 bases, with 13 bases left between them. The CDR3, as DNA: TGTGCCAGCAGCTTAGTTCAAGGGGCTGTCTACGAGCAGTACTTC. It yields the protein CASSLVQGAVYEQYF.

The chain has TRBV5-6 and TRBJ2-5; 7 bases agree with TRBD1. The J call is in doubt because the DNA end fits TRBJ2-7 better. This CDR3 region has 15 residues. Germline loops: CDR1 SGHDT, CDR2 YYEEEE. The chain's CDR3 is CASSLGQGTSYEQYF. DNA of the CDR3: TGTGCCAGCAGCTTGGGACAGGGAACATCCTACGAGCAGTACTTC.

The chain combines TRBV20-1 with TRBJ1-5; no definite D call. V gave up 2 bases and J gave up 3 bases, with 8 bases separating them. The germline V gene encodes CDR1 DFQATT and CDR2 SNEGSKA (reference sequence). CDR3 length equals 13 residues. CDR3 loop: CSARYGLNQPQHF. The CDR3 coding sequence is TGCAGTGCTAGATACGGTCTCAATCAGCCCCAGCATTTT.

Regarding this clonotype: The junction does not match germline at one end; this may be a read error. V usage is TRBV29-1 and J usage is TRBJ2-6; the D gene is possibly TRBD1 (6 bases). The CDR3 consists of 15 residues. Germline-derived CDR1 and CDR2 are SQVTM and ANQGSEA. This chain's CDR3 is CSASTGGSGANILTF. CDR3 sequence (DNA): TGCAGCGCTTCGACTGGGGGCTCTGGGGCCAACATCCTGACTTTC.

This clonotype was observed a handful of times. This chain uses TRBV20-1 with TRBJ2-7, with 8 bases aligning to TRBD2. CDR1 is DFQATT, CDR2 SNEGSKA, per germline (reference sequence). This CDR3 spans 12 amino acids. For the CDR3, the DNA is TGCAGCGCGGGGGGCATCTCCTACGAGCAGTACTTC. Residues: CSAGGISYEQYF.

This clonotype was found once. The rearrangement links TRBV2 to TRBJ1-3; 8 bases map to TRBD1. The V gene end was trimmed by 6 bases and the J gene end by 1 base; junction bases not matched to a gene: 8. CDR3 length equals 16 residues. CDR1 and CDR2 from the germline V gene are SNHLY and FYNNEI. The CDR3 here is CASSMGQEMSGNTIYF. In DNA, the CDR3 is TGTGCCAGCAGCATGGGACAGGAAATGTCTGGAAACACCATATATTTT.

This clonotype was observed at least ten times. This chain uses TRBV27 with TRBJ2-7; D may correspond to TRBD1 or TRBD2 (7 bases each). This CDR3 has 16 amino acids. The germline gives CDR1 MNHEY, CDR2 SMNVEV (reference sequence). V was cut by 5 bases and J by 5 bases, with 22 bases left in between. CDR3 loop: CASSKPGGRGADEQYF. The CDR3 DNA reads as TGTGCCAGCAGTAAACCAGGGGGGAGGGGAGCGGACGAGCAGTACTTC.

There are a few counts of this clonotype. The rearrangement joins TRBV24-1 to TRBJ2-3; 7 bases line up with TRBD2. V gave up 9 bases and J gave up 2 bases; unmatched junction bases: 7. The CDR3 runs to 14 residues. Germline assignment: CDR1 KGHDR and CDR2 SFDVKD. CDR3 loop: CATGRGEYTDTQYF. CDR3 coding DNA: TGTGCCACCGGTCGGGGGGAGTACACAGATACGCAGTATTTT.

J is TRBJ1-1 and V is TRBV3-1, with unresolved D. Germline assignment: CDR1 LGHDT and CDR2 YNNKEL (reference sequence). The CDR3 totals 14 residues. Trimming took off 0 bases at V and 3 bases at J, with 8 bases between the two ends. CDR3 loop: CASSQENRHTEAFF. As DNA, the CDR3 is TGTGCCAGCAGCCAAGAGAACCGCCACACTGAAGCTTTCTTT.

The sample holds many counts of this clonotype. The chain couples TRBV20-1 to TRBJ1-2; no firm D call. The germline V gene encodes CDR1 DFQATT and CDR2 SNEGSKA (reference sequence). This CDR3 spans 14 amino acids. V was clipped by 1 base and J by 4 bases, with 13 bases between them. The DNA for the CDR3 is TGCAGTGCTAGAGGGTCCGTCCCCTTCTATGGCTACACCTTC. This gives the protein CSARGSVPFYGYTF.

This clonotype was detected a few times. A read error may be the cause here, since a much bigger clone is one base away. Since the CDR3 does not end with the conserved phenylalanine or tryptophan, this likely comes from a read error. The chain recombines TRBV4-1 with TRBJ2-3; TRBD2 matches 8 bases. CDR3 length: 15 amino acids. The V gene's germline CDR1 is MGHRA and CDR2 YSYEKL. Trimming at V came to 2 bases and at J to 7 bases, leaving 8 bases not matched to a gene. CDR3 DNA: TGCGCCAGCAGCCAACAGGGACTAGTCAAAAATACGCAGTATGTT. Its translation: CASSQQGLVKNTQYV.

The V gene is TRBV27, the J gene TRBJ2-1; perhaps D is TRBD1 or TRBD2 (6 bases each). Germline CDR1 reads MNHEY; CDR2 reads SMNVEV (reference sequence). This CDR3 is 13 amino acids long. Trimming took 1 base from V and 6 from J, leaving 7 bases between them. The CDR3 DNA reads as TGTGCCAGCAGTTTATGGGGGGCCAATGAGCAGTTCTTC. It specifies CASSLWGANEQFF.

The chain couples TRBV15 to TRBJ2-3, with 8 bases aligning to TRBD1. CDR1 is LNHNV, CDR2 YYDKDF, per germline (reference sequence). CDR3 size: 15 residues. After removal of 0 bases from V and 14 bases from J, the junction contained 13 bases not matched to a gene. CDR3 loop: CATSRDRGLGQGSYF. The CDR3 DNA sequence: TGTGCCACCAGCAGAGATCGCGGGTTAGGACAGGGTTCGTATTTT.

The chain uses TRBV27 and TRBJ2-7, with D possibly matching TRBD2 (6 bases). Between the trimmed V and J ends, which lost 5 bases and 0 bases, there was a span of 20 bases. Per the germline V gene, CDR1 is MNHEY and CDR2 is SMNVEV (reference sequence). This CDR3 contains 17 residues. CDR3 in DNA: TGTGCCAGCAGTCCACTGGGGGGAATAAGTAGCTCCTACGAGCAGTACTTC. This encodes CASSPLGGISSSYEQYF.

The chain joins TRBV29-1 to TRBJ2-7; 10 bases are a match to TRBD1. Germline V gene sequence: CDR1 SQVTM, CDR2 ANQGSEA. V gave up 5 bases and J gave up 3 bases; unmatched junction bases: 7. CDR3 length: 14 amino acids. The CDR3 sequence: CSVSGTGDLYEQYF. In DNA, the CDR3 is TGCAGCGTTTCCGGGACAGGGGATCTCTACGAGCAGTACTTC.

This chain connects TRBV19 to TRBJ1-1, with D possibly TRBD1 on 5 matching bases. The CDR3 runs to 15 residues. The V gene lost 5 bases and the J gene lost 4 bases, with 17 bases spanning the gap. Germline CDR1 reads LNHDA; CDR2 reads SQIVND (reference sequence). CDR3 DNA sequence: TGTGCCAGTAGTCCCCCGGGGAGGGGAACCACTGAAGCTTTCTTT. Translating it yields CASSPPGRGTTEAFF.